Listed below are T cell receptor beta chains from one sample, sequenced in a study of T cell repertoires in cytomegalovirus infection. The antigens these receptors bind are not known. TCRdb reanalysed the reads using MiXCR and keeps one entry per CDR3 protein. The sample shows about 85,000 distinct CDR3 sequences, approximately 45% of them seen only once. Sample: CD8+ T cells from cultured PBMCs, taken from culture after CMV antigen stimulation. The source is a human donor in good health (CMV status not recorded). Some clones in this sample may be carry-over from other donors' samples. CDR3s include the opening cysteine and the closing phenylalanine or tryptophan. A D gene is named only where the DNA matches it firmly. The listing skips clone size in some rows; elsewhere it reads once, few, many or a size class.

clone_size,d_call,j_call,v_call,cdr3_nt,cdr3_aa
.,TRBD1,TRBJ1-2,TRBV27,TGTGCCAGCAGACCAAGACAGGGGGCGGCTGGCTACACCTTC,CASRPRQGAAGYTF
few,TRBD2,TRBJ2-3,TRBV7-6,TGTGCCAGCAGCCCGGGACTAGCGGGGGGCACAGATACGCAGTATTTT,CASSPGLAGGTDTQYF
.,TRBD2,TRBJ2-5,TRBV11-2,TGTGCCAGCAGCACGCCCTTACTAGCGGGAGAAGAGACCCAGTACTTC,CASSTPLLAGEETQYF
.,.,TRBJ2-1,TRBV19,TGTGCCAGTAGTAACCCGGATAGGGAGATCTCCTACAATGAGCAGTTCTTC,CASSNPDREISYNEQFF
few,TRBD1,TRBJ2-5,TRBV7-9,TGTGCCAGCAGCTTCCGGGACAGCAAAAGTAAAGAGACCCAGTACTTC,CASSFRDSKSKETQYF
.,TRBD2,TRBJ2-3,TRBV7-2,TGTGCCAGCAGCTTTCTTCCGGGACTAATGACAGATACGCAGTATTTT,CASSFLPGLMTDTQYF
.,.,TRBJ1-2,TRBV4-1,TGCGCCAGCAGCCAAGAACGATGGGGGGCGCCCGGCTACACCTTC,CASSQERWGAPGYTF
few,TRBD2,TRBJ2-7,TRBV11-2,TGTGCCAGCAGCCAAGGTAGCGGGATAGACGAGCAGTACTTC,CASSQGSGIDEQYF
.,.,TRBJ2-2,TRBV6-6,TGTGCCAGCAGTCCCTACAGGGATGGCACCGGGGAGCTGTTTTTT,CASSPYRDGTGELFF
few,TRBD1,TRBJ1-1,TRBV7-9,TGTGCCAGCAGCTTAAGGACAGGGGGCAGTTTAGCTTTCTTT,CASSLRTGGSLAFF
.,.,TRBJ2-1,TRBV11-2,TGTGCCAGCAGTTCAGGGATTCTATCCTACAATGAGCAGTTCTTC,CASSSGILSYNEQFF
.,.,TRBJ2-3,TRBV6-5,TGTGCCAGCAGCCCGGGGGCGGTTAGCACAGATACGCAGTATTTT,CASSPGAVSTDTQYF
few,.,TRBJ1-5,TRBV11-2,TGTGCCAGCAGCTTAGTTGGGAGTAGCAATCAGCCCCAGCATTTT,CASSLVGSSNQPQHF
.,.,TRBJ1-3,TRBV15,TGTGCCACCAGCACTCCCACCCAGGGCTCTGGAAACACCATATATTTT,CATSTPTQGSGNTIYF
.,.,TRBJ2-3,TRBV7-6,TGTGCCAGCAGCCCCTCAGGGGGGCAAGATACGCAGTATTTT,CASSPSGGQDTQYF
.,.,TRBJ2-5,TRBV27,TGTGCCAGCAGTTTATTTAGGTCCTTCAAAGAGACCCAGTACTTC,CASSLFRSFKETQYF
once,.,TRBJ2-2,TRBV7-8,TGTGCCAGCACAGTCCGAACCGGGGAGCTGTTTTTT,CASTVRTGELFF
.,.,TRBJ2-6,TRBV7-6,TGTGCCAGCAGCTCTAGGGTCGCCCAGTACTCTGGGGCCAACGTCCTGACTTTC,CASSSRVAQYSGANVLTF
.,.,TRBJ2-4,TRBV2,TGTGCCGGGGGTTTCGGGGGCAAAAACATTCAGTACTTC,CAGGFGGKNIQYF
.,.,TRBJ2-1,TRBV2,TGTGCCAGCGGCAGCCTACTGGAGTTCTTC,CASGSLLEFF
few,.,TRBJ1-5,TRBV11-2,TGTGCCAGCAGCTTCGACAGGTCTCAGCCCCAGCATTTT,CASSFDRSQPQHF
.,.,TRBJ2-5,TRBV7-9,TGTGCCAGCAGCTTAAGCGTTAGAGGAGGCGAGACCCAGTACTTC,CASSLSVRGGETQYF
.,.,TRBJ1-1,TRBV19,TGTGCCAGTAGTATACTTCCAGCTATGAACACTGAAGCTTTCTTT,CASSILPAMNTEAFF
few,.,TRBJ1-1,TRBV12-3/TRBV12-4,TGTGCCAGCAGACAACTATCAGGAGAGGGATCGAACACTGAAGCTTTCTTT,CASRQLSGEGSNTEAFF
.,TRBD1,TRBJ2-4,TRBV6-6,TGTGCCAGCAGTTTCGACAGGGGCCAGCGCATTCAGTACTTC,CASSFDRGQRIQYF
.,TRBD1,TRBJ2-5,TRBV27,TGTGCCAGCAGCGCCCGGTCTGACAGGGGGCTCCAAGAGACCCAGTACTTC,CASSARSDRGLQETQYF
few,.,TRBJ1-1,TRBV6-5,TGTGCCAGCAGTTACTCAGAGGGTAGAGTGGAAGCTTTCTTT,CASSYSEGRVEAFF
many,.,TRBJ1-1,TRBV7-9,TGTGCCAGCAGCTTAGCTCCGGGGCAAGGGAACACTGAAGCTTTCTTT,CASSLAPGQGNTEAFF
.,.,TRBJ2-7,TRBV28,TGTGCCAGCTTAAGCCCACTCTCGTGGAGCAGTTTACCCTACGAGCAGTACTTC,CASLSPLSWSSLPYEQYF